The rows below give T cell receptor beta chains drawn from one sample of a study of Graves' ophthalmopathy and Graves' hyperthyroidism. TCRdb reprocessed the multiplex PCR reads with MiXCR, giving one entry per CDR3 protein. Of fewer than 250,000 distinct CDR3 sequences in the sample, approximately 28% were seen once. The sample taken for sequencing was peripheral blood. The receptors come from a middle-aged man with Graves' ophthalmopathy. Each CDR3 is given with its conserved first and last residue. Size is stated for part of the rows, as once, few or many counts, or as a class when the clone is expanded.

clone_size j_call v_call cdr3_aa
many TRBJ2-2 TRBV6-2/TRBV6-3 CASSPTMTGELFF
many TRBJ1-2 TRBV27 CASSGDGQGGGYTF
NA TRBJ2-2 TRBV12-3/TRBV12-4 CASTLSSSGRAPDGELFF
NA TRBJ2-2 TRBV28 CASSLWGDREVTGELFF
NA TRBJ2-2 TRBV29-1 CSVEWGLAGSTGELFF
many TRBJ1-5 TRBV15 CATSRANQPQHF
many TRBJ2-3 TRBV7-2 CASSLSGADYTQYF
NA TRBJ1-1 TRBV6-1 CASSPGQASTEAFF
many TRBJ2-7 TRBV10-1 CASSESDSYPYEQYF
many TRBJ2-2 TRBV27 CASSWSGTGELFF
many TRBJ2-2 TRBV10-2 CASSSLDTGELFF
many TRBJ1-5 TRBV6-5 CASTPGQGYSNQPQHF
many TRBJ2-5 TRBV5-1 CASSLVLAGQQETQYF
NA TRBJ1-2 TRBV6-2/TRBV6-3 CASSYRRTAHSNYGYTF
NA TRBJ2-5 TRBV10-3 CAISESMKRETQYF
medium-sized TRBJ1-1 TRBV7-2 CASSLQGARTEAFF
many TRBJ2-7 TRBV5-5 CASSLLWGTGPYEQYF
many TRBJ2-7 TRBV7-2 CASSTRGLAGAEQYF
few TRBJ2-7 TRBV11-2 CASSPSGGNYEQYF
many TRBJ2-2 TRBV7-9 CASSLGQLTGELFF
many TRBJ1-3 TRBV12-3/TRBV12-4 CASSLPGPAGNTIYF
many TRBJ2-5 TRBV28 CASSSGGLGGETQYF
many TRBJ2-5 TRBV5-6 CASSLGGYKETQYF
NA TRBJ2-7 TRBV6-1 CASSTHPGGSGPYEQYF
NA TRBJ1-5 TRBV12-5 CASGPNLGGSNQPQHF
many TRBJ2-7 TRBV6-2/TRBV6-3 CASTTGTAYEQYF
NA TRBJ1-1 TRBV4-2 CASSQETSNTEAFF
many TRBJ1-2 TRBV6-1 CASSQDRGLGYTF
many TRBJ1-2 TRBV6-6 CASSYSNSDVYGYTF
many TRBJ2-2 TRBV2 CASSGLLMNTGELFF
NA TRBJ2-7 TRBV6-1 CASTREGATYEQYF
many TRBJ2-5 TRBV11-2 CASSFLRSGPQETQYF
many TRBJ2-7 TRBV5-6 CASSSLAGTYYEQYF
NA TRBJ1-3 TRBV12-3/TRBV12-4 CASSAGNTIYF
many TRBJ2-7 TRBV19 CATKRGALQVEQYF
many TRBJ2-7 TRBV11-2 CASSPEGYEQYF
NA TRBJ1-3 TRBV28 CASREQGITGNTIYF
NA TRBJ1-1 TRBV11-2 CASSLVNRGQRNTEAFF
NA TRBJ2-2 TRBV6-2/TRBV6-3 CASSRDRAEWFGELFF
NA TRBJ1-6 TRBV7-2 CASSSQAANISPLHF
NA TRBJ2-5 TRBV7-2 CASSSQTGWDQETQYF
many TRBJ1-3 TRBV28 CASSLGFRMEVSGNTIYF